This entry features one T cell receptor (beta chain) sequence. No cognate antigen has been identified for it. No much larger clone exists at a distance of one base, and base qualities are not known. The source of the sample is a study of Ad26.COV2.S vaccination and SARS-CoV-2 variants (dated by TCRdb to the early 2020s). Regarding the study in general: Vaccine-arm donors were drawn from COV1001, a multicentre, randomized, double-blind, placebo-controlled phase I-IIa trial of Ad26.COV2.S in healthy adults. Blinding of investigators to trial group allocation was maintained during experiments and outcome assessment. The specificity and breadth of SARS-CoV-2-reactive T cell receptors after Ad26.COV2.S vaccination were assessed by TCRbeta repertoire sequencing. Trial participants were randomized into five groups of five: low-dose or high-dose Ad26.COV2.S given once or twice, or placebo on both occasions. Ad26.COV2.S was administered intramuscularly at 5 x 10^10 or 1 x 10^11 viral particles, either as a single shot or as two shots given 56 days apart. A total of some 30 samples were included in the TCR-sequenced set, comprising roughly 19 Ad26.COV2.S vaccine recipients, 5 placebo recipients and 8 SARS-CoV-2 convalescent individuals.

The research as a whole found: Higher spike-specific TCR breadth was observed in Ad26.COV2.S recipients than in placebo recipients (P = 0.0014). The authors noted that the TCR breadth and depth analyses may have underestimated total T cell responses. Vaccine and placebo recipients had comparable non-spike TCR breadth, which fits with the vaccine containing only spike. After vaccination, substantial breadth of spike-specific CD8+ and CD4+ T cell responses was reported. The study lacked the statistical power to compare responses across vaccine doses or regimens.

The sample's treatment or condition label, in plain terms: some 19 received Ad26.COV2.S at low or high dose, single or two shots; a few received placebo; per-sample allocation not given. For vaccine and placebo recipients, repertoires were sequenced using samples collected on day 63 after the first injection. In Cohort 1b, about two dozen adults aged 18-55 years were enrolled at a single site in Boston, USA, between 29 July and 7 August 2020. Ad26.COV2.S consisted of a replication-incompetent adenovirus type 26 vector by which a prefusion-stabilized SARS-CoV-2 spike protein from the original Wuhan strain was expressed. TCRbeta CDR3 regions were sequenced with the immunoSEQ Assay. After extraction, genomic DNA underwent amplification by bias-controlled multiplex PCR, followed by high-throughput sequencing. The authors processed their data as follows. Collapsing and filtering of sequences were performed to quantify the absolute abundance of each unique TCRbeta CDR3 region. T cell fraction was estimated by normalizing TCRbeta template counts to usable DNA, which was measured by amplifying reference genes present in all nucleated cells. Repertoire TCRs were annotated as SARS-CoV-2-specific when V gene, CDR3 amino acid sequence and J gene were exactly matched to a known reactive TCR set. The reference SARS-CoV-2 TCR set was obtained from MIRA and was filtered for enrichment in COVID-19-positive ImmuneCODE repertoires, whereby public or cross-reactive TCRs were removed. Based on the MIRA antigens, annotated TCRs were further analysed at the level of specific ORF or position within ORF. Depth was the summed frequency of annotated unique rearrangements, while breadth was defined as annotated unique rearrangements over total unique productive rearrangements. Two-sided Wilcoxon rank-sum tests were applied when comparing TCR breadth between groups. The immuneACCESS repertoire file appears here via TCRdb, limited to in-frame rearrangements. These files lack a portion of the clones; in checked studies, under half of the deficit traces to unresolved V genes, and the cause of the others is not known. The V and J calls and clone size were taken over from that table, and D and trimming were inferred from the DNA. A total of 440,000 or so clones appear in this sample, 89% of them only once. The top ten constitute roughly 1.7% of the sample.

Inclusive of the bounding cysteine and phenylalanine, the CDR3 is 13 residues long. The CDR3 DNA has 39 bases and is translated from base 1. The germline V gene (reference sequence) gives CDR1 as GTSNPN and CDR2 as SVGIG. V lost 0 bases and J lost 3 bases; the stretch between them is 6 bases long. This TCR was sampled from a person between 18 and 65 years old who received the Ad26.COV2.S COVID-19 vaccine or a placebo. The starting material was peripheral blood, obtained in a trial of Ad26.COV2.S vaccine versus placebo. Recombination joined TRBV30 with TRBJ1-5; confidence is insufficient to name the D gene. The CDR3 protein: CAWSVTNNQPQHF. The nucleotides are TGTGCCTGGAGTGTAACCAACAATCAGCCCCAGCATTTT.